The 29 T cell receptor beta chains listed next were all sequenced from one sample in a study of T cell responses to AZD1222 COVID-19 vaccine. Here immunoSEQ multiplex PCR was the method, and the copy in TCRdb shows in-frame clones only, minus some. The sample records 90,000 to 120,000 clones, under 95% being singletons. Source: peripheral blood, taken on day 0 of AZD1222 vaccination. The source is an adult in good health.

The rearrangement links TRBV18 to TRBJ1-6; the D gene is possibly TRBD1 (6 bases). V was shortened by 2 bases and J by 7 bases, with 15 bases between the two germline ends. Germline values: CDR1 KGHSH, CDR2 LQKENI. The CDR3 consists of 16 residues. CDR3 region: CASSPGPQGSNSPLHF. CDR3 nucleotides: TGTGCCAGCTCACCAGGCCCACAGGGATCAAATTCACCCCTCCACTTT.

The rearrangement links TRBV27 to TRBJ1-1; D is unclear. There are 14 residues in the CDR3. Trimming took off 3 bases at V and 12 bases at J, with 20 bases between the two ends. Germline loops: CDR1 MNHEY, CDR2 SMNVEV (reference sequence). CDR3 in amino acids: CASSFKASGRVPFF. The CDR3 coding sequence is TGTGCCAGCAGTTTTAAGGCCTCGGGTAGGGTGCCTTTCTTT.

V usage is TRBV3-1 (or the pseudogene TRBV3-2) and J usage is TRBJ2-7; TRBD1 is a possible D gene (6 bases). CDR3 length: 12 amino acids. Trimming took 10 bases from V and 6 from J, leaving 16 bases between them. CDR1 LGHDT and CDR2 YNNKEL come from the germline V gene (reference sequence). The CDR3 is CATLCTGLEQYF. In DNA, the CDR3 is TGTGCCACGTTGTGCACAGGGCTCGAGCAGTACTTC.

The CDR3 loop is CASSLARGAGNTIYF. The CDR3 coding sequence is TGTGCCAGCAGCTTAGCCAGGGGGGCTGGAAACACCATATATTTT. The chain joins TRBV11-3 to TRBJ1-3; 7 bases line up with TRBD1. Germline assignment: CDR1 SGHNT and CDR2 YENEEA. This CDR3 comprises 15 residues. V lost 1 base to trimming and J lost 2 bases; unmatched junction nucleotides: 2.

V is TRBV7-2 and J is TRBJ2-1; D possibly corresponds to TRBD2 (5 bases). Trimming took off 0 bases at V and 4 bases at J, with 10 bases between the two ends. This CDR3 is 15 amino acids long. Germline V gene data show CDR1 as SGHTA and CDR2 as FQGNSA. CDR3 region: CASSLAGELYNEQFF. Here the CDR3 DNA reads TGTGCCAGCAGCTTAGCGGGAGAGCTTTACAATGAGCAGTTCTTC.

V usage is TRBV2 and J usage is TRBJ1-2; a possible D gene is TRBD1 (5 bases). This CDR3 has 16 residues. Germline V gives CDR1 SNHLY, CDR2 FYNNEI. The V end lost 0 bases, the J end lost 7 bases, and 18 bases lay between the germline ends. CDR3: CASSEARQGASSGYTF. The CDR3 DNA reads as TGTGCCAGCAGTGAAGCGCGGCAGGGTGCGTCAAGTGGCTACACCTTC.

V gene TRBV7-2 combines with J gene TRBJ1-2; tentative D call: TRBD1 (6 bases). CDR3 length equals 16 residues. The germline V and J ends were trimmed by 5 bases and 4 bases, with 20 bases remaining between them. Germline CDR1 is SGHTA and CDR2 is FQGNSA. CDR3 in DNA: TGTGCCAGCAGCCCGAAAATCCGGGACACACCCTATGGCTACACCTTC. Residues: CASSPKIRDTPYGYTF.

As DNA, the CDR3 is TGTGCCAGCAGCCGGTTTACAGGGGAGGGCTACACCTTC. It codes for CASSRFTGEGYTF. The chain combines TRBV14 with TRBJ1-2, with 7 bases fitting TRBD1. Germline CDR1 reads SGHDN; CDR2 reads FVKESK. The CDR3 length is 13 residues. The trim removed 4 bases at V and 8 bases at J, leaving 7 bases unmatched.

CDR3: CASSRGPPPTGELFF. For the CDR3, the DNA is TGTGCCAGTAGCAGAGGGCCACCACCCACCGGGGAGCTGTTTTTT. The chain recombines TRBV7-2 with TRBJ2-2, with D tentatively TRBD2 (5 bases). V was trimmed by 9 bases and J by 4 bases, leaving 18 bases between them. Germline loops: CDR1 SGHTA, CDR2 FQGNSA. CDR3 length: 15 amino acids.

CDR3 protein: CASSYPIFGASDEQYF. The DNA for the CDR3 is TGTGCCAGCAGTTACCCCATATTTGGGGCGTCGGACGAGCAGTACTTC. This chain connects TRBV6-2 or TRBV6-3 to TRBJ2-7; TRBD1 might be the D (5 bases). Germline CDR1 is MNHEY and CDR2 is SVGEGT. The germline V and J ends were trimmed by 2 bases and 5 bases, with 19 bases remaining between them. This CDR3 is built from 16 residues.

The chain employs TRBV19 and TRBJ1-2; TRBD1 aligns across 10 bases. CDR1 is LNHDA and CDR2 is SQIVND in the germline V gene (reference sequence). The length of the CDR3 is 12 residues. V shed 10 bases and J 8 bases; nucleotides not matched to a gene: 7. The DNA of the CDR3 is TGTGCCACCCGGGACAGGGGTATCGGCTACACCTTC. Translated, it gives CATRDRGIGYTF.

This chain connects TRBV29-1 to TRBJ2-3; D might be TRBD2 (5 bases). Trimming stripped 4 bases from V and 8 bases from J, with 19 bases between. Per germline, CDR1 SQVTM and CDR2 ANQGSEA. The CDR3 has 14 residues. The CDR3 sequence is CSVARSPDAGTQYF. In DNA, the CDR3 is TGCAGCGTTGCGCGGTCCCCTGACGCGGGTACGCAGTATTTT.

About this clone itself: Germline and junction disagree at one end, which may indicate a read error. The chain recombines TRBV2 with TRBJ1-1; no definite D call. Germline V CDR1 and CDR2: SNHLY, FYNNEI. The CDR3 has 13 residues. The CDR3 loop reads CASSRHRAHPGNF. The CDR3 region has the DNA TGTGCCAGCAGCCGACATCGGGCGCACCCCGGGAACTTT.

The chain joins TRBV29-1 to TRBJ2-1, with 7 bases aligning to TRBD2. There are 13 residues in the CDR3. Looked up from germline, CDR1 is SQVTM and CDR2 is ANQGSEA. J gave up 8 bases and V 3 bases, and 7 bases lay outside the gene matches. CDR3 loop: CSVEGGGPDEQFF. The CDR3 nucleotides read TGCAGCGTTGAGGGCGGGGGTCCAGATGAGCAGTTCTTC.

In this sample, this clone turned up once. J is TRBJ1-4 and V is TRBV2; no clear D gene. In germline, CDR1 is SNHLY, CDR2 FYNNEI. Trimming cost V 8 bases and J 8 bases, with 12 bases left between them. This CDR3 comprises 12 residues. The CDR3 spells CASSSGGEKLFF. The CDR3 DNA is TGTGCCAGCTCCTCCGGAGGGGAAAAACTGTTTTTT.

CDR3 nucleotide sequence: TGTGCCTGGCGCAGGGGCTACGAGCAGTACTTC. Encoded protein: CAWRRGYEQYF. The chain uses TRBV30 and TRBJ2-7, with a weak D call TRBD1 (6 bases). The V and J ends lost 5 bases and 3 bases respectively, with 8 bases between them. The CDR3 has 11 residues. Germline V gives CDR1 GTSNPN, CDR2 SVGIG (reference sequence). Supplemented by reference TRBV30 and TRBJ2-7, the full variable domain reads SQTIHQWPATLVQPVGSPLSLECTVEGTSNPNLYWYRQAAGRGLQLLFYSVGIGQISSEVPQNLSASRPQDRQFILSSKKLLLSDSGFYLCAWRRGYEQYFGPGTRLTVT.

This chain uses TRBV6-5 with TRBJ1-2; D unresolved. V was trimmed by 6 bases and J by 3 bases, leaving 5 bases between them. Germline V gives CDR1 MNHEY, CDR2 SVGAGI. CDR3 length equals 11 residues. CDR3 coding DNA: TGTGCCAGCAGGTACCACTATGGCTACACCTTC. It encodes CASRYHYGYTF.

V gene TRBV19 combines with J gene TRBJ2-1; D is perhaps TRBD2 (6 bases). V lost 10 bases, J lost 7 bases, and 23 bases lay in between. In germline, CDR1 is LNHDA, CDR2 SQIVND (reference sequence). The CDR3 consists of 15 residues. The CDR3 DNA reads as TGTGCCACAAGACCTTTGGGGGGAACGGGAAATGAGCAGTTCTTC. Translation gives CATRPLGGTGNEQFF.

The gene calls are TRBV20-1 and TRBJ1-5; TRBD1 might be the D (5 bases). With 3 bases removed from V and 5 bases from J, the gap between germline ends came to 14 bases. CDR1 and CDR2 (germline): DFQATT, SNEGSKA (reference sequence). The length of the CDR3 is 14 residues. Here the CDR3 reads CSASYRGSDQPQHF. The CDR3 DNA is TGCAGTGCTAGTTACCGGGGGAGCGATCAGCCCCAGCATTTT.

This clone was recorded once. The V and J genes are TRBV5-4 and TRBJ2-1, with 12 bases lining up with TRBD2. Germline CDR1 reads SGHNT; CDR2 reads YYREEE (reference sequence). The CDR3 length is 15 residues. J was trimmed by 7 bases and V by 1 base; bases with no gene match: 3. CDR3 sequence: CASSLFTSGGNEQFF. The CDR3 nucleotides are TGTGCCAGCAGCTTGTTTACTAGCGGGGGGAATGAGCAGTTCTTC.

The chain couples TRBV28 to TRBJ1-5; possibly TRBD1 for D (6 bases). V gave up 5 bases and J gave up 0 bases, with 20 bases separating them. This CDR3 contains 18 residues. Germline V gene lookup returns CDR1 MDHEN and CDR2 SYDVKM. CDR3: CASSGEGVLIGSNQPQHF. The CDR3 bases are TGTGCCAGCAGTGGGGAGGGGGTCTTGATCGGTAGCAATCAGCCCCAGCATTTT.

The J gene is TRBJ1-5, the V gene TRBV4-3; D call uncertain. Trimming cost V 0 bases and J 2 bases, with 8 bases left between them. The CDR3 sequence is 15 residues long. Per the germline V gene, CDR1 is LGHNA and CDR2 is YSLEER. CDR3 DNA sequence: TGCGCCAGCAGCCAAGATGGGCAGGGCAATCAGCCCCAGCATTTT. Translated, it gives CASSQDGQGNQPQHF.

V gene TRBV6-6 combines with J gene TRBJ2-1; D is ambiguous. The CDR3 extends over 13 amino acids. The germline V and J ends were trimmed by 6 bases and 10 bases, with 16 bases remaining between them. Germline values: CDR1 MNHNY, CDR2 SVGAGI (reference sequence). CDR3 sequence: CASSPIRAAEQFF. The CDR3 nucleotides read TGTGCCAGCAGCCCCATTCGCGCCGCCGAGCAGTTCTTC.

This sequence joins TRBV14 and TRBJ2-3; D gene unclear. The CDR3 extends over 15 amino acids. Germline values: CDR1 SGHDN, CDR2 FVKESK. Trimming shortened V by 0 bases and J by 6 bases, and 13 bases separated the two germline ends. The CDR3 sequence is CASSQDLPNSDTQYF. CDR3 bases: TGTGCCAGCAGCCAAGATCTGCCAAATTCCGATACGCAGTATTTT.

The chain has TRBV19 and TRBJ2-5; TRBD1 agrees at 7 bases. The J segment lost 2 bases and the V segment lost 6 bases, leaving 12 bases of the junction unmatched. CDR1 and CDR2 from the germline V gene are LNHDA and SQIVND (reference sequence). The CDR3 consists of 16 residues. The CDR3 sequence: CASSFHLWTGQETQYF. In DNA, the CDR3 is TGTGCCAGTAGCTTCCATCTCTGGACAGGACAAGAGACCCAGTACTTC.

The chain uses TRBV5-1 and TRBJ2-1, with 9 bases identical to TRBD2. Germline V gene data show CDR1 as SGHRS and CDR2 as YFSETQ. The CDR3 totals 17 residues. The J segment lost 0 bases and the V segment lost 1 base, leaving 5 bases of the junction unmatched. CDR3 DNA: TGCGCCAGCAGCTTGAGCGGGGGGCCAAGCTCCTACAATGAGCAGTTCTTC. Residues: CASSLSGGPSSYNEQFF.

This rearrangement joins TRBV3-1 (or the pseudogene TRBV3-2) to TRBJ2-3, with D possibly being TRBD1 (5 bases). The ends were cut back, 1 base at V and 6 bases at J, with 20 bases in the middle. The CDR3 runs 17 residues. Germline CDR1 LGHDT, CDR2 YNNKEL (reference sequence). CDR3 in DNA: TGTGCCAGCAGCCAAGTGGTGGGGCCCCAAGGGTTTGATACGCAGTATTTT. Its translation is CASSQVVGPQGFDTQYF.

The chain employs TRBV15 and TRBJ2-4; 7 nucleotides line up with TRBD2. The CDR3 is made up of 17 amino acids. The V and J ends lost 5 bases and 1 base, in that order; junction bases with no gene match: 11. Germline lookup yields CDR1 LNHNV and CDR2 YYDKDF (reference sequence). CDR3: CATSGKSTAGAKNIQYF. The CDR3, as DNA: TGTGCCACCAGCGGGAAGAGTACAGCGGGGGCCAAAAACATTCAGTACTTC.

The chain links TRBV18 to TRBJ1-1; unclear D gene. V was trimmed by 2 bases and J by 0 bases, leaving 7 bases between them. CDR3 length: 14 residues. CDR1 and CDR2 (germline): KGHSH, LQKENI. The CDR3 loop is CASSPVQMNTEAFF. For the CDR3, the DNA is TGTGCCAGCTCACCAGTCCAAATGAACACTGAAGCTTTCTTT.